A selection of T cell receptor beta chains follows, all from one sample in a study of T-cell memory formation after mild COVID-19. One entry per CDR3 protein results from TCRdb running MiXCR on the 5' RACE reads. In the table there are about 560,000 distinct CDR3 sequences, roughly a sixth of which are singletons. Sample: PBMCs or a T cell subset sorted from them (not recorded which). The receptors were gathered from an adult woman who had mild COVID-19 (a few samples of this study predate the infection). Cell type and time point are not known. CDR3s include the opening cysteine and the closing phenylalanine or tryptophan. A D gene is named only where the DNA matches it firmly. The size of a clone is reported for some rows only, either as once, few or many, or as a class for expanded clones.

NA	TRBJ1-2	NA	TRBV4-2	TGTGCCAGCAGCCAAGACCGGGACGCCCGCCGTGGCTACACCTTC	CASSQDRDARRGYTF
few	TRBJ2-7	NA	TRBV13	TGTGCCAGCAGCTTATCCCCCCCGGAGCAGTACTTC	CASSLSPPEQYF
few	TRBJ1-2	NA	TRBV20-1	TGCAGTGCTAGAGAGCAAGGGGGGGGCTATGGCTACACCTTC	CSAREQGGGYGYTF
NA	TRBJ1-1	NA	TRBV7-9	TGTGCCAGCAGCTCGGCCAGCCTGAACACTGAAGCTTTCTTT	CASSSASLNTEAFF
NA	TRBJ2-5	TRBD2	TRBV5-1	TGCGCCAGCAGCTTGGAGACTAGCGGGAGGGCGAAGACCCAGTACTTC	CASSLETSGRAKTQYF
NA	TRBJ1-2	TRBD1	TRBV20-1	TGCAGTGCTCCGGACAGGGGCTATGGCTACACCTTC	CSAPDRGYGYTF
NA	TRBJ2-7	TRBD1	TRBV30	TGTGCCTGGAGAGAAGGACAGGGGATCTACGAGCAGTACTTC	CAWREGQGIYEQYF
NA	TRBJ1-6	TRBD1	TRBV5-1	TGCGCCAGCAGCCATGGACAGGTGATCTCCTATAATTCACCCCTCCACTTT	CASSHGQVISYNSPLHF
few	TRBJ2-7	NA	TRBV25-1	TGTGCCAGCAGTGAAGAGGGACGCCCGTCCTACGAGCAGTACTTC	CASSEEGRPSYEQYF
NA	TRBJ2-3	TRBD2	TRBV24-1	TGTGCCACCAGTGAGGGAGGGACTGCGGTTGGAACAGATACGCAGTATTTT	CATSEGGTAVGTDTQYF
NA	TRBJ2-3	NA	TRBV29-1	TGCAGCGTTGAAGAGACGGGGGATACGCAGTATTTT	CSVEETGDTQYF
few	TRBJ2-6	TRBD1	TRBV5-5	TGTGCCAGCAGCTTCATGGGACAGGGTTTTTCTGGGGCCAACGTCCTGACTTTC	CASSFMGQGFSGANVLTF
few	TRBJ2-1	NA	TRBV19	TGTGCCACTTCCCGGCCCCGGGAGCAGGCGTTCTTC	CATSRPREQAFF
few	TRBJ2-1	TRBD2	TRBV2	TGTGCCAGCAGGGTAGGGACTAGCGGGGGGGAGCAGTTCTTC	CASRVGTSGGEQFF
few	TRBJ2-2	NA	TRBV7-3	TGTGCCAGCAGTGTCACTACCACCGGGGAGCTGTTTTTT	CASSVTTTGELFF
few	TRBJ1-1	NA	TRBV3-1	TGTGCCAGCAGCCAAGTGGAGGGTCATGAAGCTTTCTTT	CASSQVEGHEAFF
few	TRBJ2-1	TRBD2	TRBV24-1	TGTGCCACCAGTGGGACTAGCGGGCTCTACAATGAGCAGTTCTTC	CATSGTSGLYNEQFF
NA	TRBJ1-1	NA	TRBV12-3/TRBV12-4	TGTGCCAGCAGCCCCGGGGGGGGAGCTTTCTTT	CASSPGGGAFF
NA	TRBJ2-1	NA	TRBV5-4	TGTGCCAGCAGCATCGGGACTGCGAATGAGCAGTTCTTC	CASSIGTANEQFF
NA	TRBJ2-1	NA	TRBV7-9	TGTGCCAGCAGCCCAAGCCCCCTCAATGAGCAGTTCTTC	CASSPSPLNEQFF
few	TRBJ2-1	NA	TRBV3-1	TGTGCCAGCAGCCAACTTGGCGGCACGGGTTTTTATAATGAGCAGTTCTTC	CASSQLGGTGFYNEQFF
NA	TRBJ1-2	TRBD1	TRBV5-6	TGTGCCAGCAGCTCGGGACAGGCCATCCATGGCTACACCTTC	CASSSGQAIHGYTF
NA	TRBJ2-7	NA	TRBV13	TGTGCCAGCAGCTTAGGCCTGCGGGGTTTCACCTACGAGCAGTACTTC	CASSLGLRGFTYEQYF
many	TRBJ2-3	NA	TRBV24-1	TGTGCCACCAGTGATCCCACAGATACGCAGTATTTT	CATSDPTDTQYF
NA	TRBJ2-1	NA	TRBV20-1	TGCAGTGCTAAACCTCCGGGTCGGGGATGGGATGAGCAGTTCTTC	CSAKPPGRGWDEQFF
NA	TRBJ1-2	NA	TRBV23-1	TGCGCCAGCAGTCACCCCGGGACCGGGAGGTTAGGTGGCTACACCTTC	CASSHPGTGRLGGYTF
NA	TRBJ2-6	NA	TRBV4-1	TGCGCCAGCAGCGACTTTCTAAGCTCTGGGGCCAACGTCCTGACTTTC	CASSDFLSSGANVLTF
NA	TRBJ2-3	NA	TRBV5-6	TGTGCCAGCAGCTTCAGCCCCGGAGGAACGCAGTATTTT	CASSFSPGGTQYF
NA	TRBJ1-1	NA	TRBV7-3	TGTGCCAGCAGCTATGGACAGTTTACTGAAGCTTTCTTT	CASSYGQFTEAFF
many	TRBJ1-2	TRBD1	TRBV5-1	TGCGCCAGCAGCGAAGGGGGCGGAGGCTATGGCTACACCTTC	CASSEGGGGYGYTF
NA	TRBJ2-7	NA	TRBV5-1	TGCGCCAGCAGCTCCACCGGGAGTGACTACGAGCAGTACTTC	CASSSTGSDYEQYF
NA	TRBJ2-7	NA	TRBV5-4	TGTGCCAGCAGCTTTGAGTCCTACGAGCAGTACTTC	CASSFESYEQYF
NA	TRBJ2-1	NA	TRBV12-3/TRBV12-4	TGTGCCAGCAGTTGGGACAATGAGCAGTTCTTC	CASSWDNEQFF
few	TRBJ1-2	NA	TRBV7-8	TGTGCCAGCAGCGCTCAAGAGAATAACTATGGCTACACCTTC	CASSAQENNYGYTF
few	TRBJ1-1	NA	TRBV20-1	TGCAGTGCTAGAGCCCTCCATTTAGCAGGAGTGGCTGAAGCTTTCTTT	CSARALHLAGVAEAFF
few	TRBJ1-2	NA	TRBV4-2	TGTGCCAGCAGCCAGCCCGGGACGGCTAAGGCAGGGGGCTACACCTTC	CASSQPGTAKAGGYTF
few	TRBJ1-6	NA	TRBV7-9	TGTGCCAGCAGCTTAGCGCGGGCAGGGAGTAATTCACCCCTCCACTTT	CASSLARAGSNSPLHF
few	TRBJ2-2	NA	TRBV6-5	TGTGCCAGCAGTTACTGGGACACCGGGGAGCTGTTTTTT	CASSYWDTGELFF
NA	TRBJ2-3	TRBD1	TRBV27	TGTGCCAGCAGTTTTCGGGACAGGGTCACAGATACGCAGTATTTT	CASSFRDRVTDTQYF
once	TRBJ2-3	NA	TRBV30	TGTGCCTGGAGTGTCCCCCCCCGGGTAGATACGCAGTATTTT	CAWSVPPRVDTQYF
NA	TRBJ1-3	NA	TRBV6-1	TGTGCCAGCATCGGCGGTGTTAGCTCTGGAAACACCATATATTTT	CASIGGVSSGNTIYF
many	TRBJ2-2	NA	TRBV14	TGTGCCAGCAGCCAAGGGACCACCGGGGAGCTGTTTTTT	CASSQGTTGELFF
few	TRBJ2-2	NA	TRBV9	TGTGCCAGCAGCCCCTTGGACAGGAACACCGGGGAGCTGTTTTTT	CASSPLDRNTGELFF